This record covers a single T cell receptor beta chain. Its target is unknown. The table came from immunoSEQ multiplex PCR; TCRdb's copy has only in-frame clones and leaves some out. The profile shows roughly 50,000 clones, roughly 90% of them singletons. CDR1 and CDR2 from the germline V gene are MNHEY and SMNVEV (reference sequence). V lost 5 bases and J lost 2; bases outside the gene matches: 6. The CDR3 has 16 residues. These data belong to a study of T cell responses to AZD1222 COVID-19 vaccine. The study, taken as a whole, reports: As reported, nearly half of all spike-specific TCRs target variant regions that are unmutated. Spike-wide coverage was observed for vaccine-associated CD4 TCRs, with dominant responses at 160-218 and 743-854.

The sample consisted of peripheral blood, taken 28 days after the second AZD1222 dose. The receptor was isolated from an adult who received the AZD1222 COVID-19 vaccine. The rearrangement links TRBV27 to TRBJ2-3, with TRBD1 matching 11 bases. The CDR3 loop reads CASSGRDRGVTDTQYF. CDR3 nucleotide sequence: TGTGCCAGCAGTGGCCGGGACAGGGGGGTCACAGATACGCAGTATTTT.